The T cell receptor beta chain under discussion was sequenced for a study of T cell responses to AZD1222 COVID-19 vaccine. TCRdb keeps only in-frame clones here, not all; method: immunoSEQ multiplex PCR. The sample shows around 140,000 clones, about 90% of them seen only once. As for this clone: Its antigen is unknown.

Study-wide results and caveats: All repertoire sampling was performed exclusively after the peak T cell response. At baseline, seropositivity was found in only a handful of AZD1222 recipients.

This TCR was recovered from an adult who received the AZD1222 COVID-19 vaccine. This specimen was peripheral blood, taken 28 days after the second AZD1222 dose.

CDR3 protein: CATSRDLASRGDQPQHF. The CDR3 coding sequence is TGTGCCACCAGCAGAGATTTAGCTTCCAGGGGCGATCAGCCCCAGCATTTT. The rearrangement joins TRBV15 to TRBJ1-5, with D possibly matching TRBD1 (6 bases). Germline V CDR1 and CDR2: LNHNV, YYDKDF (reference sequence). V was pared by 0 bases and J by 5 bases, with 17 bases between. CDR3 length: 17 residues.